These T cell receptor beta chains were read from a single sample in a study of T cells in Graves' hyperthyroidism and ophthalmopathy. TCRdb reanalysed the multiplex PCR reads using MiXCR and keeps one entry per CDR3 protein. The repertoire holds some 360,000 distinct CDR3 sequences, with less than 20% as singletons. Material for sequencing was blood. These receptors were obtained from a woman aged 40 to 50 with Graves' ophthalmopathy. The CDR3 runs from the conserved cysteine through the conserved F or W.

length	V	J	CDR3
14	TRBV19	TRBJ2-7	CASSSQVNSYEQYF
11	TRBV30	TRBJ1-2	CAWGQYYGYTF
14	TRBV10-2	TRBJ1-6	CASSAGGINSPLHF
13	TRBV30	TRBJ2-7	CAWRGQGTYEQYF
14	TRBV4-1	TRBJ1-2	CASSQAGSNYGYTF
12	TRBV20-1	TRBJ1-1	CSAGTGTSEAFF
12	TRBV5-6	TRBJ1-2	CASSLAQYGYTF
14	TRBV11-2	TRBJ2-1	CASSSYGSVNEQFF
14	TRBV24-1	TRBJ2-7	CATSEGYNSYEQYF
14	TRBV7-2	TRBJ2-5	CASSRDVNQETQYF
15	TRBV5-1	TRBJ2-7	CASSRGTATAYEQYF
13	TRBV20-1	TRBJ2-7	CSARLPPGNEQYF
14	TRBV5-4	TRBJ1-1	CASTTRRRPGEAFF
14	TRBV6-5	TRBJ1-1	CASSYGNRRGEAFF
13	TRBV12-5	TRBJ1-1	CASATGPLSEAFF
13	TRBV29-1	TRBJ2-7	CSVTGLSSYEQYF
13	TRBV5-1	TRBJ2-4	CASSFSSGDIQYF
19	TRBV11-2	TRBJ2-2	CASSLDSTPDRRDTGELFF
15	TRBV2	TRBJ1-5	CASSEGPNRNQPQHF
17	TRBV28	TRBJ1-5	CASSLFFGGDSNQPQHF
14	TRBV9	TRBJ1-1	CASSVGAENTEAFF
13	TRBV6-2/TRBV6-3	TRBJ2-5	CASSYSLSTTQYF
15	TRBV12-5	TRBJ2-2	CAGISGRPNTGELFF
18	TRBV11-3	TRBJ2-7	CASSLGGTGTANSYEQYF
17	TRBV6-1	TRBJ2-2	CASRPLTSATNTGELFF
13	TRBV6-2/TRBV6-3	TRBJ2-7	CASSYVDSQQQYF
14	TRBV12-3/TRBV12-4	TRBJ1-1	CASSLGTVYTEAFF
15	TRBV4-1	TRBJ2-5	CASSQDRGVVEGQYF
13	TRBV6-1	TRBJ2-2	CASSEAGSGELFF
13	TRBV5-1	TRBJ2-5	CASGPGTGETQYF
14	TRBV19	TRBJ2-7	CASTPRQGASEQYF
12	TRBV7-6	TRBJ2-7	CASSPSGSEQYF
19	TRBV6-4	TRBJ1-1	CATRERNTGTGGIGTEAFF
14	TRBV28	TRBJ2-7	CASRKAGGPYEQYF
19	TRBV12-5	TRBJ1-6	CASGTPWTGTGDYNSPLHF
17	TRBV19	TRBJ1-5	CASSIAARLYSNQPQHF
16	TRBV30	TRBJ2-5	CAWSAGTGGAGETQYF
15	TRBV6-2/TRBV6-3	TRBJ2-2	CASSYASGESGELFF
15	TRBV28	TRBJ2-7	CASSIRQVISSEQYF